The 22 T cell receptor beta chains in this list originate from one sample, sequenced in a study of T cell responses to AZD1222 COVID-19 vaccine. Assay: immunoSEQ multiplex PCR; the TCRdb copy retains only in-frame clones and omits some. The sample consists of just over 8,000 clones, over 75% of them appearing once. The sequencing here drew on peripheral blood, taken 28 days after the second AZD1222 dose. These receptors all come from an adult who received the AZD1222 COVID-19 vaccine.

CDR3 sequence: CASSRPDRANTEAFF. The CDR3 nucleotides read TGTGCCAGCAGCCGACCGGACAGGGCCAACACTGAAGCTTTCTTT. The chain joins TRBV7-8 to TRBJ1-1; 8 nucleotides match TRBD1. Germline lookup yields CDR1 SGHVS and CDR2 FQNEAQ. V was pared by 5 bases and J by 2 bases, with 7 bases of the junction left unmatched. The CDR3 totals 15 residues.

The chain uses TRBV5-1 and TRBJ2-7, with unresolved D. The V gene's germline CDR1 is SGHRS and CDR2 YFSETQ. V lost 4 bases, J lost 7 bases, and 18 bases lay in between. The CDR3 runs 14 residues. CDR3 amino acids: CASSLRAGLWEQYF. The CDR3 region has the DNA TGCGCCAGCAGCCTAAGAGCTGGCCTCTGGGAGCAGTACTTC.

The chain is built from TRBV2 and TRBJ1-5, with 7 positions matching TRBD1. The CDR3 extends over 13 amino acids. V lost 3 bases, J lost 6 bases, and 2 bases stayed unmatched. The V gene's germline CDR1 is SNHLY and CDR2 FYNNEI. CDR3: CASSDRGSQPQHF. CDR3 coding DNA: TGTGCCAGCAGTGACAGGGGGAGTCAGCCCCAGCATTTT.

The chain carries TRBV19 and TRBJ2-7; 9 positions match TRBD2. The germline V gene has CDR1 LNHDA and CDR2 SQIVND (reference sequence). Trimming took 4 bases from V and 7 from J; bases not matched to a gene: 11. The CDR3 length is 15 residues. The CDR3 DNA sequence: TGTGCCAGTAGTAACGGGTTAGCGGGAGTTGAAGAGCAGTACTTC. The encoded protein is CASSNGLAGVEEQYF.

This clone appeared once. The rearrangement uses TRBV11-2 and TRBJ2-7; 9 bases align to TRBD1. Looked up from germline, CDR1 is SGHAT and CDR2 is FQNNGV. CDR3 size: 17 residues. V lost 4 bases and J lost 5; bases outside the gene matches: 15. The CDR3 DNA follows: TGTGCCAGCAGCTCGCGCCGGGACCTCACAGGGGGCGACGAGCAGTACTTC. It yields the protein CASSSRRDLTGGDEQYF.

In nucleotides, the CDR3 is TGTGCCAGCAGCTTAGGGGCGGGAGGGTTGGCAGATACGCAGTATTTT. Its protein is CASSLGAGGLADTQYF. V is TRBV7-2 and J is TRBJ2-3, with 9 bases identical to TRBD2. Germline V gene lookup returns CDR1 SGHTA and CDR2 FQGNSA. The V gene end was trimmed by 1 base and the J gene end by 4 bases; junction bases not matched to a gene: 6. The CDR3 is 16 residues long.

J is TRBJ2-3 and V is TRBV30; 11 nucleotides match TRBD1. Unmatched junction bases numbered 4, after V lost 2 bases and J lost 3 bases. The CDR3 spans 15 residues. Germline assignment: CDR1 GTSNPN and CDR2 SVGIG (reference sequence). The CDR3: CAWSPRDRGTDTQYF. The CDR3 DNA follows: TGTGCCTGGAGTCCCCGGGACAGGGGGACAGATACGCAGTATTTT.

The table lists this clone with a count of one. This chain joins TRBV7-8 and TRBJ1-1; unclear D gene. Germline values: CDR1 SGHVS, CDR2 FQNEAQ. The CDR3 has 11 residues. V lost 5 bases, J lost 2 bases, and 3 bases lay in between. The CDR3 DNA reads as TGTGCCAGCAGCCGAAACACTGAAGCTTTCTTT. Its protein is CASSRNTEAFF.

The CDR3 loop reads CASSLEGYSGNTIYF. Written as DNA, the CDR3 is TGTGCCAGCAGCTTGGAGGGGTACTCTGGAAACACCATATATTTT. The gene calls are TRBV5-8 and TRBJ1-3, with a tentative D call TRBD1 (5 bases). This CDR3 has 15 amino acids. The V gene's germline CDR1 is SGHTS and CDR2 YDEGEE. Trimming left V 0 bases short and J 0 bases short, with 7 bases between.

The CDR3 loop reads CASSLSSGNTGELFF. Here the CDR3 DNA reads TGCGCCAGCAGCTTGAGCAGCGGGAACACCGGGGAGCTGTTTTTT. V is TRBV5-1 and J is TRBJ2-2, with a possible D match to TRBD2 (5 bases). Germline V lookup: CDR1 SGHRS, CDR2 YFSETQ. The ends were cut back, 1 base at V and 1 base at J, with 8 bases in the middle. This CDR3 comprises 15 residues. The full variable domain, its missing parts supplied by reference TRBV5-1 and TRBJ2-2, is KAGVTQTPRYLIKTRGQQVTLSCSPISGHRSVSWYQQTPGQGLQFLFEYFSETQRNKGNFPGRFSGRQFSNSRSEMNVSTLELGDSALYLCASSLSSGNTGELFFGEGSRLTVL.

V usage is TRBV20-1 and J usage is TRBJ2-1; D gene ambiguous. V lost 6 bases to trimming and J lost 5 bases, with 8 bases between them. The CDR3 has 11 residues. Germline CDR1 is DFQATT and CDR2 is SNEGSKA (reference sequence). Here the CDR3 reads CSAKNNNEQFF. The DNA of the CDR3 is TGCAGTGCGAAGAACAACAATGAGCAGTTCTTC.

The rearrangement links TRBV6-1 to TRBJ1-5, with unresolved D. CDR1 and CDR2 from the germline V gene are MNHNS and SASEGT. The length of the CDR3 is 16 residues. The V end was cut by 4 bases, the J end by 1 base, with 14 bases between. DNA for the CDR3: TGTGCCAGCAGTGTTGCCGGGCCCCAAAGCAATCAGCCCCAGCATTTT. It specifies CASSVAGPQSNQPQHF.

The J gene is TRBJ2-3, the V gene TRBV7-3; D gene ambiguous. The CDR3 is made up of 14 amino acids. CDR1 is SGHTA and CDR2 is FQGTGA in the germline V gene. The ends were cut back, 1 base at V and 6 bases at J, with 11 bases in the middle. The CDR3 reads CASSLNVSPDTQYF. In DNA, the CDR3 is TGTGCCAGCAGCTTAAATGTTAGCCCGGATACGCAGTATTTT.

This clone was picked up a small number of times. V and J are TRBV24-1 and TRBJ2-2; 9 nucleotides line up with TRBD1. Germline CDR1 and CDR2: KGHDR and SFDVKD. The CDR3 totals 15 residues. After removal of 1 base from V and 6 bases from J, the junction contained 2 bases not matched to a gene. The DNA of the CDR3 is TGTGCCACCAGTGATTTTGGACAGGGGCCCGGGGAGCTGTTTTTT. It encodes CATSDFGQGPGELFF.

This rearrangement joins TRBV28 to TRBJ2-7; possible D gene TRBD1, 5 bases. Germline values: CDR1 MDHEN, CDR2 SYDVKM. The CDR3 sequence is 15 residues long. The V gene lost 7 bases and the J gene lost 0 bases, with 16 bases spanning the gap. The CDR3: CASTSPRQGSYEQYF. Here the CDR3 DNA reads TGTGCCAGCACCTCGCCGCGGCAGGGCTCCTACGAGCAGTACTTC.

The chain has TRBV4-2 and TRBJ2-7; D is ambiguous. CDR3 length equals 12 residues. Germline V gives CDR1 LGHNA, CDR2 YNFKEQ. V lost 0 bases to trimming and J lost 5 bases, with 5 bases between them. The CDR3 sequence is CASSQDRDEQYF. CDR3 DNA sequence: TGTGCCAGCAGCCAAGATCGGGACGAGCAGTACTTC.

The chain has TRBV3-1 (or the pseudogene TRBV3-2) and TRBJ2-5; D gene ambiguous. V was pared by 0 bases and J by 2 bases, with 22 bases between. The CDR3 is 19 amino acids. CDR1 is LGHDT and CDR2 is YNNKEL in the germline V gene (reference sequence). The CDR3 coding sequence is TGTGCCAGCAGCCAAGATAGAAACTTGCTCCCCAGAGATCAAGAGACCCAGTACTTC. Translating it yields CASSQDRNLLPRDQETQYF.

The chain employs TRBV7-6 and TRBJ2-2; D is undetermined. The CDR3 is 11 residues long. Trimming took off 5 bases at V and 6 bases at J, with 4 bases between the two ends. Germline V gene sequence: CDR1 SGHVS, CDR2 FNYEAQ. Here the CDR3 DNA reads TGTGCCAGCAGCCCAGCCGGGGAGCTGTTTTTT. Protein product: CASSPAGELFF.

J is TRBJ2-5 and V is TRBV7-3, with TRBD2 matching 12 bases. This CDR3 comprises 14 residues. With V trimmed by 5 bases and J by 3 bases, 1 base remained unmatched. Germline V gives CDR1 SGHTA, CDR2 FQGTGA. CDR3 bases: TGTGCCAGCAGCAGGACTAGCGGGGAAGAGACCCAGTACTTC. It codes for CASSRTSGEETQYF.

This clone was detected only once. The CDR3: CASSYSASSYEQYF. DNA of the CDR3: TGTGCCAGCAGTTACAGCGCGAGCTCCTACGAGCAGTACTTC. The J gene is TRBJ2-7, the V gene TRBV28; D remains unclear. Trimming removed 4 bases at V and 0 bases at J, with 10 bases between. The germline CDR1 and CDR2 sequences are MDHEN and SYDVKM. This CDR3 spans 14 amino acids.

J is TRBJ1-2 and V is TRBV7-8, with TRBD1 matching 9 bases. The V gene's germline CDR1 is SGHVS and CDR2 FQNEAQ. V was pared by 5 bases and J by 4 bases, with 5 bases of the junction left unmatched. There are 14 residues in the CDR3. This CDR3 is CASSPGTGSYGYTF. The CDR3 DNA reads TGTGCCAGCAGCCCCGGGACAGGGAGCTATGGCTACACCTTC.

The chain recombines TRBV7-9 with TRBJ2-5; no reliable D call. V was shortened by 1 base and J by 8 bases, with 8 bases between the two germline ends. Germline CDR1 is SEHNR and CDR2 is FQNEAQ (reference sequence). The CDR3 consists of 12 residues. DNA of the CDR3: TGTGCCAGCAGCTTAGATCTGCGTACCCAGTACTTC. It translates to CASSLDLRTQYF.